This T cell receptor beta chain was identified during a study of T cell responses to AZD1222 COVID-19 vaccine. Notes on the study in general: The sample set comprised mostly white British donors with more females, and clonal diversity was possibly underestimated. Samples come after the peak T cell response, not at day 14.

The CDR3 length is 15 residues. Germline V CDR1 and CDR2: KGHSH, LQKENI. The V end lost 2 bases, the J end lost 2 bases, and 12 bases lay between the germline ends. Assay: immunoSEQ multiplex PCR; the TCRdb copy retains only in-frame clones and omits some. The table shows tens of thousands of clones, with approximately 88% occurring only once. This clone has only one observation. Its antigen is not identified. The chain has TRBV18 and TRBJ1-1; the D gene is possibly TRBD1 (5 bases). The receptor was derived from an adult in good health. The sample consisted of peripheral blood, taken on day 0 of AZD1222 vaccination. CDR3 residues: CASSPFGGGNTEAFF. CDR3 DNA sequence: TGTGCCAGCTCACCATTTGGGGGAGGCAACACTGAAGCTTTCTTT.